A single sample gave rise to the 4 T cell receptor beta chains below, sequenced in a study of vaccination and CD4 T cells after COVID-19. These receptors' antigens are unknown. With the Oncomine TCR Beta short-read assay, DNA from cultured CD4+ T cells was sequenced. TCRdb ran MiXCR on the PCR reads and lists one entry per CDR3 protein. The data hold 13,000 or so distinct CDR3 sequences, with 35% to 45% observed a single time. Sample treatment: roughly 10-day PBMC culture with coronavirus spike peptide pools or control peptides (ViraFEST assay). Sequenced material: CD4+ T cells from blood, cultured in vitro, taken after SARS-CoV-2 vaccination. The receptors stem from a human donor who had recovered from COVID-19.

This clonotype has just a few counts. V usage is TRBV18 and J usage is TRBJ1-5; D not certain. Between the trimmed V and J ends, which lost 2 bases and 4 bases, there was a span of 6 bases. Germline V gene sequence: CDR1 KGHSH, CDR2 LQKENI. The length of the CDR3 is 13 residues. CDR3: CASSPEGNQPQHF. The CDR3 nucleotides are TGTGCCAGCTCACCAGAGGGTAATCAGCCCCAGCATTTT.

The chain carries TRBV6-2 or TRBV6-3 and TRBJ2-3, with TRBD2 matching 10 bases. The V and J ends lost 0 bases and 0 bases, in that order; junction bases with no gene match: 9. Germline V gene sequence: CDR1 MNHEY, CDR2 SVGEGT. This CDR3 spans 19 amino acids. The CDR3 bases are TGTGCCAGCAGTTACTCGATCTCCGCTAGCGGGGGTAGCACAGATACGCAGTATTTT. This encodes CASSYSISASGGSTDTQYF.

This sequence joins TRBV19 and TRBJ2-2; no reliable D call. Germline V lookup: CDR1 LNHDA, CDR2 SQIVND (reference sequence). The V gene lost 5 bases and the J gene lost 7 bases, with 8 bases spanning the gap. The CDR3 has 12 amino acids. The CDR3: CASSWTVGELFF. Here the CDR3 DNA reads TGTGCCAGTAGTTGGACGGTCGGGGAGCTGTTTTTT.

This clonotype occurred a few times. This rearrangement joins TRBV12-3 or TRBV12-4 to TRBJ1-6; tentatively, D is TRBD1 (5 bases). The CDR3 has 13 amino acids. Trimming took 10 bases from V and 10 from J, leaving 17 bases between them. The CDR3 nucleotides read TGTGCCACCCAGGCAACTGAGGGGTCACCCCTCCACTTT. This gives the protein CATQATEGSPLHF.